A single sample is the source of the 26 T cell receptor beta chains below, sequenced in a study of beta chain features in type 1 diabetes listed by TCRdb under 2018. Receptors were amplified or captured by the immunoSEQ multiplex PCR assay. The entire amount of isolated RNA was reverse transcribed using the High Capacity cDNA Reverse Transcription Kit, so the sequenced TCRB transcripts were expressed ones. In TCRdb, the immuneACCESS table is reduced to in-frame sequences with V and J assigned. These tables do not hold every clone; where another copy was compared, an unresolved V gene accounts for under half, and the others remain unexplained. A total of 160,000 or so clones appear in this sample, approximately 8.4% of them only once. The top ten clonotypes cover 2.3% of the sample. The sequencing sample was made of central memory CD4+ T cells from blood. The receptors were gathered from a woman aged 18-30 years in good health.

The chain uses TRBV30 and TRBJ2-1, with 9 bases matching TRBD2. This CDR3 has 15 amino acids. In germline, CDR1 is GTSNPN, CDR2 SVGIG (reference sequence). V was clipped by 3 bases and J by 0 bases; unmatched bases: 3. This CDR3 reads CAWSFSGSSYNEQFF. CDR3 bases: TGTGCCTGGAGCTTTAGCGGGAGCTCCTACAATGAGCAGTTCTTC.

This clone was seen more than once but under ten times. This chain connects TRBV6-6 to TRBJ2-5; no clear D gene. Germline CDR1 reads MNHNY; CDR2 reads SVGAGI (reference sequence). The CDR3 spans 13 residues. V was cut by 7 bases and J by 4 bases, with 13 bases left in between. The CDR3 reads CASTPPTTETQYF. In DNA, the CDR3 is TGTGCCAGCACCCCTCCGACAACAGAGACCCAGTACTTC.

The chain has TRBV2 and TRBJ1-1, with D possibly TRBD1 on 5 matching bases. The ends were cut back, 1 base at V and 4 bases at J, with 10 bases in the middle. The germline CDR1 and CDR2 sequences are SNHLY and FYNNEI. The CDR3 runs 14 residues. This CDR3 is CASSEGGRVTEAFF. The CDR3 coding sequence is TGTGCCAGCAGTGAAGGGGGCAGAGTCACTGAAGCTTTCTTT.

This clone was counted only a few times. The chain's CDR3 is CASSLAPGQGATGELFF. CDR3 DNA: TGCGCCAGCAGCTTAGCGCCGGGACAGGGTGCCACCGGGGAGCTGTTTTTT. The J gene is TRBJ2-2, the V gene TRBV5-1, with 9 nucleotides matching TRBD1. Germline lookup yields CDR1 SGHRS and CDR2 YFSETQ. V was pared by 2 bases and J by 4 bases, with 9 bases of the junction left unmatched. This CDR3 is 17 amino acids long. The full variable domain, completed using reference TRBV5-1 and TRBJ2-2, is KAGVTQTPRYLIKTRGQQVTLSCSPISGHRSVSWYQQTPGQGLQFLFEYFSETQRNKGNFPGRFSGRQFSNSRSEMNVSTLELGDSALYLCASSLAPGQGATGELFFGEGSRLTVL.

This chain joins TRBV27 and TRBJ2-5; possible D gene TRBD1, 6 bases. V gave up 6 bases and J gave up 5 bases, with 10 bases separating them. CDR1 is MNHEY, CDR2 SMNVEV, per germline (reference sequence). CDR3 length: 12 amino acids. The CDR3 loop reads CASSPQGETQYF. The CDR3 DNA sequence: TGTGCCAGCAGCCCCCAGGGGGAGACCCAGTACTTC.

This clone was picked up a small number of times. The rearrangement uses TRBV14 and TRBJ1-3; D gene ambiguous. V lost 5 bases and J 4 bases, leaving 9 bases between the germline ends. CDR1 is SGHDN and CDR2 is FVKESK in the germline V gene. This CDR3 is built from 13 residues. The DNA for the CDR3 is TGTGCCAGCAGCGAGCTTGCGGGAAACACCATATATTTT. Residues: CASSELAGNTIYF. Supplemented by reference TRBV14 and TRBJ1-3, the full variable domain reads EAGVTQFPSHSVIEKGQTVTLRCDPISGHDNLYWYRRVMGKEIKFLLHFVKESKQDESGMPNNRFLAERTGGTYSTLKVQPAELEDSGVYFCASSELAGNTIYFGEGSWLTVV.

The chain is built from TRBV6-5 and TRBJ2-7; 8 nucleotides line up with TRBD2. Trimming cost V 6 bases and J 6 bases; bases outside gene matches: 10. CDR1 and CDR2 (germline): MNHEY, SVGAGI. CDR3 length equals 14 residues. DNA of the CDR3: TGTGCCAGCAGCTTATCAAGCGGGAGAGGCGAGCAGTACTTC. It translates to CASSLSSGRGEQYF.

V gene TRBV5-1 combines with J gene TRBJ1-1, with unresolved D. The CDR3 extends over 15 amino acids. V lost 0 bases and J 2 bases, leaving 11 bases between the germline ends. Germline V CDR1 and CDR2: SGHRS, YFSETQ. The CDR3 DNA reads TGCGCCAGCAGCTTGGCGCTGACACACAACACTGAAGCTTTCTTT. Amino acid sequence: CASSLALTHNTEAFF.

This clone was observed many times. V and J are TRBV5-1 and TRBJ2-7, with 7 bases lining up with TRBD1. V gave up 3 bases and J gave up 3 bases; unmatched junction bases: 9. Germline V CDR1 and CDR2: SGHRS, YFSETQ. The CDR3 totals 15 residues. Written as DNA, the CDR3 is TGCGCCAGCAGCTCTTCCGGACAGGTTATCTACGAGCAGTACTTC. Protein sequence: CASSSSGQVIYEQYF.

The gene calls are TRBV5-1 and TRBJ2-3; 10 bases agree with TRBD1. Germline assignment: CDR1 SGHRS and CDR2 YFSETQ. V was clipped by 3 bases and J by 5 bases; unmatched bases: 9. The CDR3 has 16 residues. The CDR3 sequence is CASSSTGTGVGDTQYF. CDR3 nucleotides: TGCGCCAGCAGCTCGACCGGGACAGGGGTTGGAGATACGCAGTATTTT.

The rearrangement links TRBV5-4 to TRBJ1-4; 7 bases fit TRBD1. The germline gives CDR1 SGHNT, CDR2 YYREEE (reference sequence). This CDR3 has 14 residues. V shed 4 bases, J shed 8 bases, and the junction held 8 bases outside the gene matches. The CDR3 is CASSPTGLEEKLFF. The CDR3 region has the DNA TGTGCCAGCAGCCCGACAGGGCTGGAAGAAAAACTGTTTTTT.

In this sample, this clone turned up a few times. The J gene is TRBJ2-1, the V gene TRBV30, with D tentatively TRBD1 (5 bases). Per germline, CDR1 GTSNPN and CDR2 SVGIG (reference sequence). The CDR3 runs to 14 residues. V was shortened by 0 bases and J by 1 base, with 7 bases between the two germline ends. This chain's CDR3 is CAWSVTGSYNEQFF. The CDR3 region has the DNA TGTGCCTGGAGTGTAACAGGATCCTACAATGAGCAGTTCTTC.

A few counts support this clone. The chain is built from TRBV5-1 and TRBJ2-7; 10 nucleotides line up with TRBD2. The V gene's germline CDR1 is SGHRS and CDR2 YFSETQ. V dropped 5 bases and J dropped 6; count of bases not matched to a gene: 11. The CDR3 has 15 residues. In DNA, the CDR3 is TGCGCCAGCAGGCCGGATCCGGGACTAGCGCCCGAGCAGTACTTC. Translating it yields CASRPDPGLAPEQYF.

The chain combines TRBV14 with TRBJ2-7, with a tentative D call TRBD1 (6 bases). The CDR3 sequence is 13 residues long. In germline, CDR1 is SGHDN, CDR2 FVKESK. Trimming left V 1 base short and J 7 bases short, with 11 bases between. CDR3 in DNA: TGTGCCAGCAGCCAAGGACGAGACAGGGAGCAGTACTTC. Translated, it gives CASSQGRDREQYF.

This clone turned up a few times. The identical CDR3 is also encoded by other nucleotide sequences in the sample. V usage is TRBV6-5 and J usage is TRBJ2-4; TRBD1 aligns across 7 bases. J was trimmed by 5 bases and V by 0 bases; bases with no gene match: 7. Looked up from germline, CDR1 is MNHEY and CDR2 is SVGAGI. The CDR3 is made up of 16 amino acids. CDR3 DNA: TGTGCCAGCAGTTACTCGTCCGGGACAGCGGAAAACATTCAGTACTTC. Protein product: CASSYSSGTAENIQYF.

The sample holds a few counts of this clone. This chain joins TRBV19 and TRBJ1-2; D might be TRBD1 (5 bases). There are 14 residues in the CDR3. Germline assignment: CDR1 LNHDA and CDR2 SQIVND (reference sequence). V was shortened by 1 base and J by 3 bases, with 9 bases between the two germline ends. CDR3 in DNA: TGTGCCAGTAGTATAGGTCGGGACTACTATGGCTACACCTTC. Translating it yields CASSIGRDYYGYTF.

This clone was observed a few times. The chain employs TRBV15 and TRBJ2-7, with TRBD2 matching 8 bases. V lost 5 bases, J lost 2 bases, and 14 bases stayed unmatched. Germline V CDR1 and CDR2: LNHNV, YYDKDF (reference sequence). CDR3 length equals 17 residues. CDR3 sequence: CATSYQLIAGTAYEQYF. The CDR3 DNA sequence: TGTGCCACCAGCTATCAACTCATAGCGGGGACGGCCTACGAGCAGTACTTC.

The V call is TRBV18, the J call TRBJ1-1, with D maybe TRBD1 (5 bases). The CDR3 extends over 14 amino acids. The V gene lost 3 bases and the J gene lost 6 bases, with 14 bases spanning the gap. Germline V gene data show CDR1 as KGHSH and CDR2 as LQKENI. This CDR3 is CASSPPGSTAEAFF. DNA of the CDR3: TGTGCCAGCTCACCTCCAGGGTCGACCGCTGAAGCTTTCTTT.

In this sample, this clone turned up a few times. The chain is built from TRBV5-6 and TRBJ2-1; D unclear. Germline V gene lookup returns CDR1 SGHDT and CDR2 YYEEEE. V gave up 4 bases and J gave up 4 bases, with 9 bases separating them. This CDR3 contains 13 residues. This chain's CDR3 is CASSGVTYNEQFF. Written as DNA, the CDR3 is TGTGCCAGCAGCGGTGTTACTTACAATGAGCAGTTCTTC.

This clone occurred a few times. The chain is built from TRBV7-9 and TRBJ2-5; no definite D call. The CDR3 has 9 amino acids. Germline CDR1 reads SEHNR; CDR2 reads FQNEAQ (reference sequence). CDR3 amino acids: CAAGETQYF. CDR3 DNA: TGTGCGGCTGGCGAGACCCAGTACTTC.

This clone occurred a few times. The gene calls are TRBV4-1 and TRBJ2-7; 12 positions agree with TRBD2. V shed 3 bases and J 0 bases; nucleotides not matched to a gene: 3. From germline, CDR1 is MGHRA and CDR2 YSYEKL. CDR3 length: 16 amino acids. The CDR3 is CASSQATSGGSYEQYF. The CDR3 bases are TGCGCCAGCAGCCAGGCGACTAGCGGGGGCTCCTACGAGCAGTACTTC.

This clone was observed a handful of times. The chain has TRBV5-3 and TRBJ2-2, with 8 bases aligning to TRBD2. TRBV5-3 is designated an ORF whose function remains uncertain. The V gene end was trimmed by 2 bases and the J gene end by 4 bases; junction bases not matched to a gene: 10. This CDR3 contains 17 residues. CDR3 coding DNA: TGTGCCAGAAGCTTACCCCCGGGACTAGGGCTCACCGGGGAGCTGTTTTTT. It translates to CARSLPPGLGLTGELFF.

The chain couples TRBV4-2 to TRBJ2-5, with a possible D match to TRBD2 (6 bases). The V and J ends lost 5 bases and 2 bases respectively, with 15 bases between them. Looked up from germline, CDR1 is LGHNA and CDR2 is YNFKEQ. There are 15 residues in the CDR3. This chain's CDR3 is CASSLGGTLQETQYF. CDR3 nucleotide sequence: TGTGCCAGCAGCTTGGGCGGGACGCTTCAAGAGACCCAGTACTTC.

V and J are TRBV5-6 and TRBJ1-1, with 7 bases identical to TRBD1. Germline CDR1 and CDR2: SGHDT and YYEEEE. J gave up 0 bases and V 6 bases, and 2 bases lay outside the gene matches. This CDR3 spans 13 amino acids. CDR3 DNA: TGTGCCAGCACGGGACAGATGAACACTGAAGCTTTCTTT. Encoded protein: CASTGQMNTEAFF.

This clone has only a few counts. The chain recombines TRBV9 with TRBJ2-2; 14 bases fit TRBD2. The CDR3 length is 16 residues. The V and J ends lost 2 bases and 8 bases, in that order; junction bases with no gene match: 5. Germline V gives CDR1 SGDLS, CDR2 YYNGEE. CDR3 nucleotides: TGTGCCAGCAGCGTGACTAGCGGGGGGGTTGTGGGGGAGCTGTTTTTT. It yields the protein CASSVTSGGVVGELFF.

CDR3 bases: TGTGCCAGCAGCTCCTCGGGACAGGGCCCCACAGATACGCAGTATTTT. Translation: CASSSSGQGPTDTQYF. J is TRBJ2-3 and V is TRBV11-2, with 9 bases matching TRBD1. This CDR3 region has 16 residues. Losses at the gene ends were 4 bases for V and 2 bases for J; bases not matched to a gene: 7. Germline CDR1 SGHAT, CDR2 FQNNGV.